Presented here are 12 T cell receptor beta chains from one specimen sequenced in a study of neoadjuvant anti-PD-1 for oral cavity cancer (dated by TCRdb to about 2021). Sample time point, as interpreted from the label and publication: after neoadjuvant nivolumab, at surgical resection. The library was produced with the immunoSEQ multiplex PCR assay. In TCRdb, the immuneACCESS table is reduced to in-frame sequences with V and J assigned. These tables do not hold every clone; where another copy was compared, an unresolved V gene accounts for under half, and the others remain unexplained. Present in this sample are over 65,000 clones, 70% to 90% of which were seen just once. In total, the top ten clones hold 3% to 3.5% of the sample. The sample was PBMCs, taken after nivolumab (anti-PD-1) treatment. These receptors originate from a person aged 40 to 85 with oral cavity squamous cell carcinoma.

The rearrangement uses TRBV5-1 and TRBJ2-3; D ambiguous. V shed 0 bases and J shed 3 bases, with 11 bases lying between them. CDR3 length: 15 amino acids. Germline V gene data show CDR1 as SGHRS and CDR2 as YFSETQ. CDR3: CASSLAAVVTDTQYF. Written as DNA, the CDR3 is TGCGCCAGCAGCTTGGCGGCTGTAGTGACAGATACGCAGTATTTT.

This chain links TRBV2 with TRBJ2-2, with TRBD2 matching over 7 bases. The CDR3 contains 14 residues. CDR1 is SNHLY, CDR2 FYNNEI, per germline. CDR3 DNA: TGTGCAGCGGGGAGGGATAGTAGGACCGGGGAGCTGTTTTTT. Its translation is CAAGRDSRTGELFF.

The chain recombines TRBV15 with TRBJ2-7; TRBD1 might be the D (6 bases). V was clipped by 4 bases and J by 4 bases, with 14 bases between them. CDR1 LNHNV and CDR2 YYDKDF come from the germline V gene (reference sequence). This CDR3 has 14 amino acids. The CDR3 sequence is CATSTPTGSYEQYF. The DNA of the CDR3 is TGTGCCACCAGCACTCCCACAGGGTCGTACGAGCAGTACTTC.

The chain carries TRBV6-5 and TRBJ2-3; TRBD1 is a possible D gene (6 bases). The germline V and J ends were trimmed by 6 bases and 6 bases, with 16 bases remaining between them. Germline lookup yields CDR1 MNHEY and CDR2 SVGAGI. The CDR3 contains 14 residues. This CDR3 reads CASRYRVAHDTQYF. The CDR3 DNA reads as TGTGCCAGCAGATACAGGGTTGCACACGATACGCAGTATTTT.

The chain's CDR3 is CASAKVRNTEAFF. For the CDR3, the DNA is TGTGCCAGCGCCAAGGTCCGGAACACTGAAGCTTTCTTT. V gene TRBV19 combines with J gene TRBJ1-1, with no clear D. The germline gives CDR1 LNHDA, CDR2 SQIVND (reference sequence). Trimming stripped 9 bases from V and 1 base from J, with 12 bases between. The CDR3 has 13 amino acids.

V usage is TRBV29-1 and J usage is TRBJ1-2; 9 bases line up with TRBD1. The junction had 6 bases not matched to a gene; V was cut back by 7 bases and J by 3 bases. This CDR3 has 13 residues. Germline-derived CDR1 and CDR2 are SQVTM and ANQGSEA. The CDR3 here is CSAGTGIDYGYTF. Written as DNA, the CDR3 is TGCAGCGCGGGGACAGGGATCGACTATGGCTACACCTTC.

With regard to this clone: The junction shows a germline mismatch at one end, possibly a read error. This chain connects TRBV5-6 to TRBJ1-1; no clear D gene. The CDR3 has 13 residues. The V gene's germline CDR1 is SGHDT and CDR2 YYEEEE. The CDR3 coding sequence is TGTGCCAGCAGCTGGGCCAGGAACGCTGAAGCTTTCTTT. This sequence encodes CASSWARNAEAFF.

Only a few counts were recorded for this clone. The J gene is TRBJ1-2, the V gene TRBV28; a possible D gene is TRBD1 (6 bases). V was trimmed by 2 bases and J by 6 bases, leaving 10 bases between them. From germline, CDR1 is MDHEN and CDR2 SYDVKM. CDR3 size: 13 residues. The CDR3 nucleotides are TGTGCCAGCAGTTTAGGGACAAGAAATGGCTACACCTTC. Its protein product is CASSLGTRNGYTF.

This clone appeared a few times. The chain uses TRBV29-1 and TRBJ1-5; D is unresolved. Germline CDR1 is SQVTM and CDR2 is ANQGSEA. The V gene lost 0 bases and the J gene lost 0 bases, with 18 bases spanning the gap. This CDR3 is built from 18 residues. CDR3: CSVEDPASATHSNQPQHF. In DNA, the CDR3 is TGCAGCGTTGAAGATCCGGCGTCAGCCACCCATAGCAATCAGCCCCAGCATTTT.

This chain connects TRBV2 to TRBJ2-7, with no clear D. Trimming cost V 2 bases and J 3 bases, with 14 bases left between them. The CDR3 extends over 15 amino acids. Germline V gene lookup returns CDR1 SNHLY and CDR2 FYNNEI. Written as DNA, the CDR3 is TGTGCCAGCAGTGAACCACCCAGCTCTAACTACGAGCAGTACTTC. This codes for CASSEPPSSNYEQYF.

The chain joins TRBV28 to TRBJ2-7, with D perhaps matching TRBD1 (5 bases). Trimming took off 8 bases at V and 3 bases at J, with 26 bases between the two ends. Germline CDR1 is MDHEN and CDR2 is SYDVKM. The CDR3 covers 17 residues. The CDR3 reads CASSQGSLADQYYEQYF. Here the CDR3 DNA reads TGTGCCAGCTCCCAGGGCTCTTTGGCAGACCAATACTACGAGCAGTACTTC.

CDR3 DNA sequence: TGCGCCAGCAGCGTCGGGACCTATGGCTACACCTTC. Amino acids: CASSVGTYGYTF. The chain couples TRBV5-1 to TRBJ1-2; TRBD1 might be the D (5 bases). Trimming left V 4 bases short and J 4 bases short, with 8 bases between. There are 12 residues in the CDR3. Germline V gives CDR1 SGHRS, CDR2 YFSETQ.